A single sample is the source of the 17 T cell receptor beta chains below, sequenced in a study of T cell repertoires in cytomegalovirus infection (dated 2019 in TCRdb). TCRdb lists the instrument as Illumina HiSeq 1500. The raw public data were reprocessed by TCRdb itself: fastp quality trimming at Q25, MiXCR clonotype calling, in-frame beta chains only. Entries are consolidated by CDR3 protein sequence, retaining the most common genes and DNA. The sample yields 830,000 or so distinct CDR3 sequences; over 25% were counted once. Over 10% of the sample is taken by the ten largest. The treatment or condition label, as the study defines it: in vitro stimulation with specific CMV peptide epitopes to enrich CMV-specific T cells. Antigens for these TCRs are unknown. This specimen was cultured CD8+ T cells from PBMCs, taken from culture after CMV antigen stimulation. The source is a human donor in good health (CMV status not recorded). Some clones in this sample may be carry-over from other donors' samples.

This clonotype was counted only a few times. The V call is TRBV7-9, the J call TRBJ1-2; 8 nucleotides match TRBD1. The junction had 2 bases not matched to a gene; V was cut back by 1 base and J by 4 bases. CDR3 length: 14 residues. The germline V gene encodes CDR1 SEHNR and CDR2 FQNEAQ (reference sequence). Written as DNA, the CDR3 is TGTGCCAGCAGCTTAGGGGACAGGTCCTATGGCTACACCTTC. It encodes CASSLGDRSYGYTF.

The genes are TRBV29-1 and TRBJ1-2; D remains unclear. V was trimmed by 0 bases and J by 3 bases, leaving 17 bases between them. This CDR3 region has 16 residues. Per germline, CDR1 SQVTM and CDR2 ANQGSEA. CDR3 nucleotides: TGCAGCGTTGAAGAACCGAGATCGGGGTTCGACTATGGCTACACCTTC. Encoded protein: CSVEEPRSGFDYGYTF.

The CDR3 spells CASSLPGQGGYTF. In DNA, the CDR3 is TGTGCCAGCAGCTTACCGGGACAGGGCGGCTACACCTTC. V usage is TRBV7-9 and J usage is TRBJ1-2, with 9 bases aligning to TRBD1. Germline-derived CDR1 and CDR2 are SEHNR and FQNEAQ (reference sequence). CDR3 length: 13 amino acids. The J segment lost 8 bases and the V segment lost 2 bases, leaving 3 bases of the junction unmatched.

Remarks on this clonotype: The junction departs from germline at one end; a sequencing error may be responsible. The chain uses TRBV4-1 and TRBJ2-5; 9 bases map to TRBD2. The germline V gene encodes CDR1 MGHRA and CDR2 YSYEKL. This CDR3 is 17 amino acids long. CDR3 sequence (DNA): TGTGCCAGCAGCCAAGTGTCTAGCGGGGCTAACCAAGAGACCCAGTACTTC. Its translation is CASSQVSSGANQETQYF.

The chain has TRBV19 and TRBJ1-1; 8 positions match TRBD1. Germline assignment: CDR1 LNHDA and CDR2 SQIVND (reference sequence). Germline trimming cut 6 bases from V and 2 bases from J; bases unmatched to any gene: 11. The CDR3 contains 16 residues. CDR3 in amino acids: CASSYYRGTKNTEAFF. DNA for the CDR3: TGTGCCAGTAGCTACTACAGGGGGACCAAAAACACTGAAGCTTTCTTT.

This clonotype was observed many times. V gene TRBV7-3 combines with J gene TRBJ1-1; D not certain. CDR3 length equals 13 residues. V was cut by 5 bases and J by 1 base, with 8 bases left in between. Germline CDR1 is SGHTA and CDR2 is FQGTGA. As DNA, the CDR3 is TGTGCCAGCAGCGGACCAGAGAACACTGAAGCTTTCTTT. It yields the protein CASSGPENTEAFF. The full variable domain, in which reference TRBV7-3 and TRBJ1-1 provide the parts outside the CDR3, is GAGVSQTPSNKVTEKGKYVELRCDPISGHTALYWYRQSLGQGPEFLIYFQGTGAADDSGLPNDRFFAVRPEGSVSTLKIQRTERGDSAVYLCASSGPENTEAFFGQGTRLTVV.

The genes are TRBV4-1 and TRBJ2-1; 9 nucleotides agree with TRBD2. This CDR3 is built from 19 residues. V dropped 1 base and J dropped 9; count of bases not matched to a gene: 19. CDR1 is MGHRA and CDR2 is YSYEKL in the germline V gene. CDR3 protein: CASSQGPSGGTPFPAEQFF. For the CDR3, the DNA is TGCGCCAGCAGCCAAGGACCCAGCGGGGGGACTCCCTTCCCCGCTGAGCAGTTCTTC.

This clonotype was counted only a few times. The DNA of the CDR3 is TGTGCCAGCAGTTTACGACAGGGACTCCGGGGCATATCCCACACTGAAGCTTTCTTT. This translates into CASSLRQGLRGISHTEAFF. The genes are TRBV27 and TRBJ1-1; 7 bases fit TRBD1. Germline values: CDR1 MNHEY, CDR2 SMNVEV (reference sequence). The V gene end was trimmed by 2 bases and the J gene end by 3 bases; junction bases not matched to a gene: 18. The CDR3 totals 19 residues.

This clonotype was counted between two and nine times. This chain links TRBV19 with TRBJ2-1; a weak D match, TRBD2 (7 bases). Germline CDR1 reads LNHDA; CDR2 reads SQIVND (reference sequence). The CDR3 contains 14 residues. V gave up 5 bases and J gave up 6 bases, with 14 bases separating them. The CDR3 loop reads CASSLWGGPNEQFF. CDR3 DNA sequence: TGTGCCAGTAGTTTGTGGGGGGGGCCCAATGAGCAGTTCTTC.

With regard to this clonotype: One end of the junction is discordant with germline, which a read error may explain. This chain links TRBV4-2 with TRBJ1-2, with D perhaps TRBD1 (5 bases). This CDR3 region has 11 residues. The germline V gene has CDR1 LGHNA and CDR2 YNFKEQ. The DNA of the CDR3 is TGTGCCAGCAGTCAAGATCAGGGTTACACCTTC. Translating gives CASSQDQGYTF.

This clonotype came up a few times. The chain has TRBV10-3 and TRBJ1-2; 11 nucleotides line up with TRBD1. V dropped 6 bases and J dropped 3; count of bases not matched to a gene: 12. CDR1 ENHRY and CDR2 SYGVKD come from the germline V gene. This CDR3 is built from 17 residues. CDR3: CAISHTEWTGGDYGYTF. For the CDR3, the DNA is TGTGCCATCAGCCATACTGAATGGACAGGGGGCGACTATGGCTACACCTTC.

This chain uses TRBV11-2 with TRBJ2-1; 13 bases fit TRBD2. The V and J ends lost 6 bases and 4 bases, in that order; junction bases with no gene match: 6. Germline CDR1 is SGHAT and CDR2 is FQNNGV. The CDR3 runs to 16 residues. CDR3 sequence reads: CASRPGLAGVYNEQFF. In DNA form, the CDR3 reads TGTGCCAGCAGACCCGGACTAGCGGGGGTTTACAATGAGCAGTTCTTC.

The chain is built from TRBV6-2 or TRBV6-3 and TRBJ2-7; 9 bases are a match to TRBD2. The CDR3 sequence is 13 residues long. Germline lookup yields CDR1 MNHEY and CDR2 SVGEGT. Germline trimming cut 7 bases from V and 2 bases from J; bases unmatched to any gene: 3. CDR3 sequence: CASKERGAYEQYV. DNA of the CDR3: TGTGCCAGCAAGGAGCGGGGGGCCTACGAGCAGTACGTC.

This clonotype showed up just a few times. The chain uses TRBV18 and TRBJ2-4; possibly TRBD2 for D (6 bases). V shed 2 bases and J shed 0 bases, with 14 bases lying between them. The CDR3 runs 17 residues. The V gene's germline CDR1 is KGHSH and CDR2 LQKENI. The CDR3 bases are TGTGCCAGCTCACCAAATGGAGGGTGGACAGCCAAAAACATTCAGTACTTC. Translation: CASSPNGGWTAKNIQYF. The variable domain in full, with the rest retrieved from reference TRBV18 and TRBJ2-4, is NAGVMQNPRHLVRRRGQEARLRCSPMKGHSHVYWYRQLPEEGLKFMVYLQKENIIDESGMPKERFSAEFPKEGPSILRIQQVVRGDSAAYFCASSPNGGWTAKNIQYFGAGTRLSVL.

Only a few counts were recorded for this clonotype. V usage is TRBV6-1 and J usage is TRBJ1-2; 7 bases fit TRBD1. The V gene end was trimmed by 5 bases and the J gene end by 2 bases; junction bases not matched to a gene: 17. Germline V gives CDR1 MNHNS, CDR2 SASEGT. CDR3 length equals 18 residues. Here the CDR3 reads CASSHRPNPTGPNYGYTF. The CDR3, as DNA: TGTGCCAGCAGTCATAGGCCCAATCCGACAGGGCCCAACTATGGCTACACCTTC.

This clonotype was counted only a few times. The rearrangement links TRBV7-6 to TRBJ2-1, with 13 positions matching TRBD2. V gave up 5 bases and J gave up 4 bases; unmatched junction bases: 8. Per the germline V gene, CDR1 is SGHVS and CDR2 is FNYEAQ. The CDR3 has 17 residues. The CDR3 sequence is CASSPRGGLAGYNEQFF. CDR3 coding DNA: TGTGCCAGCAGCCCTAGAGGGGGACTAGCGGGGTACAATGAGCAGTTCTTC.

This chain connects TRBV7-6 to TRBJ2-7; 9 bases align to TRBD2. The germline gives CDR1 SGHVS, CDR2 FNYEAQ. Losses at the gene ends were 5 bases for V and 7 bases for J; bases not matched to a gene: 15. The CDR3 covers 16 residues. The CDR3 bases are TGTGCCAGCAGCCCGGGAGGAGGTATAGCGGGGGATGAGCAGTACGTC. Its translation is CASSPGGGIAGDEQYV.